This T cell receptor (beta chain) was observed in a study of blood T cell repertoires in COVID-19. Study summary: Samples of COVID-19 (acute and convalescent) were obtained from the United States, Italy and Spain.

Per the original data handling: Reference gene primer amplification in the assay estimated nucleated cell counts. The data were produced by immunoSEQ multiplex PCR, yet TCRdb's version contains in-frame clones alone and is incomplete. Clonal size and the V and J genes are those of that table, whereas D and trimming came from the DNA. The sample holds more than 300,000 clones, 85% to 90% seen once. Patients at the Seattle site were enrolled during active infection and followed longitudinally. Germline assignment: CDR1 SSHAT and CDR2 FNYEAQ (reference sequence). The V segment lost 5 bases and the J segment 0 bases; nucleotides outside the gene matches: 5. There are 15 residues in the CDR3.

Material: peripheral blood. V is TRBV7-7 and J is TRBJ2-3; TRBD1 matches at 7 bases. The receptor's source is a woman aged 65 to 85 with COVID-19, enrolled during active disease. The CDR3 nucleotides are TGTGCCAGCAGCAGAGGGGGACAGAGCACAGATACGCAGTATTTT. This codes for CASSRGGQSTDTQYF.